One and the same sample provided the 14 T cell receptor beta chains below, sequenced in a study of cytomegalovirus exposure and HLA in healthy donors. The PCR contained 60 Vbeta and 13 Jbeta primers. Profiled with immunoSEQ multiplex PCR; TCRdb holds only in-frame clones, not every one. The sample lists some 87,000 clones, 60% to 80% occurring once. Sequenced: PBMCs. The receptors shown here come from a middle-aged man in good health and CMV-seropositive.

This clone counts as medium-sized. This rearrangement joins TRBV5-1 to TRBJ1-4, with 9 bases aligning to TRBD1. Germline V gene sequence: CDR1 SGHRS, CDR2 YFSETQ. With V trimmed by 4 bases and J by 8 bases, 6 bases remained unmatched. The CDR3 length is 14 residues. The CDR3 region has the DNA TGCGCCAGCAGCACGGGACAGGGAAAAGAAAAACTGTTTTTT. It yields the protein CASSTGQGKEKLFF.

V is TRBV2 and J is TRBJ1-5, with 8 bases that match TRBD1. J gave up 5 bases and V 4 bases, and 7 bases lay outside the gene matches. Germline-derived CDR1 and CDR2 are SNHLY and FYNNEI. The CDR3 runs to 15 residues. CDR3 bases: TGTGCCAGCAGTGGCGGACAGGGAGGACATCAGCCCCAGCATTTT. Its translation is CASSGGQGGHQPQHF.

With regard to this clone: Relative to the germline gene, one junction end is altered; a read error may explain this. The chain couples TRBV5-1 to TRBJ2-3, with D tentatively TRBD2 (5 bases). Germline V lookup: CDR1 SGHRS, CDR2 YFSETQ. This CDR3 has 14 residues. CDR3 sequence: CASNLGAPGDTQYF. CDR3 DNA sequence: TGCGCCAGCAACTTGGGAGCGCCCGGGGATACGCAGTATTTT.

V gene TRBV5-4 combines with J gene TRBJ2-5, with 7 bases lining up with TRBD1. The closer fit of TRBJ2-7 to the DNA end suggests the J call may be wrong. Germline CDR1 reads SGHNT; CDR2 reads YYREEE (reference sequence). This CDR3 contains 14 residues. CDR3 amino acids: CASSLRGHAYEQYF. CDR3 in DNA: TGTGCCAGCAGCTTAAGGGGGCACGCCTACGAGCAGTACTTC.

This clone was picked up a small number of times. The chain employs TRBV2 and TRBJ1-1; 9 bases are shared with TRBD1. From germline, CDR1 is SNHLY and CDR2 FYNNEI. This CDR3 has 12 residues. V lost 4 bases and J lost 6; bases outside the gene matches: 0. The CDR3 region has the DNA TGTGCCAGCAGTGGACAGGGGGCTGAAGCTTTCTTT. It is translated as CASSGQGAEAFF.

This CDR3 is CASKAGGSYNEQFF. DNA for the CDR3: TGTGCCAGCAAAGCGGGGGGCTCCTACAATGAGCAGTTCTTC. The chain uses TRBV7-2 and TRBJ2-1; 9 nucleotides align to TRBD2. Germline V gene sequence: CDR1 SGHTA, CDR2 FQGNSA. The CDR3 runs to 14 residues. The J segment lost 0 bases and the V segment lost 7 bases, leaving 1 base of the junction unmatched.

The chain is built from TRBV9 and TRBJ2-3, with D possibly TRBD2 on 5 matching bases. Germline V gene data show CDR1 as SGDLS and CDR2 as YYNGEE. The V gene lost 0 bases and the J gene lost 2 bases, with 13 bases spanning the gap. CDR3 length: 16 residues. CDR3 nucleotides: TGTGCCAGCAGCGTAGATGCGGGCCAGTCCACAGATACGCAGTATTTT. Its protein product is CASSVDAGQSTDTQYF.

Written as DNA, the CDR3 is TGTGCCAGCAGCGCAGGGGGTACCTACGAGCAGTACTTC. Protein: CASSAGGTYEQYF. The rearrangement joins TRBV9 to TRBJ2-7; the match to TRBD1 covers 7 bases. J lost 2 bases, V lost 3 bases, and 2 bases had no gene match. CDR1 SGDLS and CDR2 YYNGEE come from the germline V gene. The CDR3 has 13 residues.

The chain employs TRBV30 and TRBJ2-5; the match to TRBD2 covers 8 bases. The CDR3 has 14 amino acids. V trimming: 7 bases; J trimming: 5 bases; junction bases outside the gene matches: 12. CDR1 is GTSNPN, CDR2 SVGIG, per germline (reference sequence). The CDR3 nucleotides read TGTGCCTTCACACGGCGGGGGGCGAGGGAGACCCAGTACTTC. Protein product: CAFTRRGARETQYF.

V is TRBV10-3 and J is TRBJ2-1; D is unresolved. V was clipped by 3 bases and J by 10 bases, with 16 bases between them. Germline-derived CDR1 and CDR2 are ENHRY and SYGVKD. CDR3 length: 14 residues. CDR3 DNA sequence: TGTGCCATCAGTGATCTGGGCCCTTTAGGAGAGCAGTTCTTC. The encoded protein is CAISDLGPLGEQFF.

CDR3 region: CASSPGLAVYEQYF. The DNA of the CDR3 is TGTGCCAGCTCACCGGGACTAGCGGTCTACGAGCAGTACTTC. The V and J genes are TRBV18 and TRBJ2-7; 11 positions match TRBD2. The CDR3 is made up of 14 amino acids. Germline CDR1 reads KGHSH; CDR2 reads LQKENI. The J segment lost 3 bases and the V segment lost 3 bases, leaving 1 base of the junction unmatched.

The CDR3 DNA sequence: TGTGCCAGTAGTATAGCGGGAGGGAACTACGAGCAGTACTTC. Amino acids: CASSIAGGNYEQYF. The chain uses TRBV19 and TRBJ2-7; 8 bases align to TRBD2. Trimming removed 1 base from V and 3 bases from J; junction bases left unmatched: 2. This CDR3 is built from 14 residues. Germline CDR1 reads LNHDA; CDR2 reads SQIVND (reference sequence).

The gene calls are TRBV19 and TRBJ1-6, with a tentative D call TRBD1 (5 bases). Trimming cost V 10 bases and J 9 bases, with 19 bases left between them. From germline, CDR1 is LNHDA and CDR2 SQIVND (reference sequence). This CDR3 has 14 amino acids. The CDR3 nucleotides read TGTGCCACCCGAGAGACGTTAGGGGTTTCACCCCTCCACTTT. It encodes CATRETLGVSPLHF.

As for this clone: A read error may account for a junction end that differs from germline. The chain joins TRBV6-1 to TRBJ1-2, with D perhaps matching TRBD1 (6 bases). This CDR3 contains 13 residues. Germline CDR1 is MNHNS and CDR2 is SASEGT. CDR3 loop: CASSGSGAGGYPF. The DNA for the CDR3 is TGTGCCAGCAGTGGTTCAGGGGCTGGCGGCTACCCCTTC.